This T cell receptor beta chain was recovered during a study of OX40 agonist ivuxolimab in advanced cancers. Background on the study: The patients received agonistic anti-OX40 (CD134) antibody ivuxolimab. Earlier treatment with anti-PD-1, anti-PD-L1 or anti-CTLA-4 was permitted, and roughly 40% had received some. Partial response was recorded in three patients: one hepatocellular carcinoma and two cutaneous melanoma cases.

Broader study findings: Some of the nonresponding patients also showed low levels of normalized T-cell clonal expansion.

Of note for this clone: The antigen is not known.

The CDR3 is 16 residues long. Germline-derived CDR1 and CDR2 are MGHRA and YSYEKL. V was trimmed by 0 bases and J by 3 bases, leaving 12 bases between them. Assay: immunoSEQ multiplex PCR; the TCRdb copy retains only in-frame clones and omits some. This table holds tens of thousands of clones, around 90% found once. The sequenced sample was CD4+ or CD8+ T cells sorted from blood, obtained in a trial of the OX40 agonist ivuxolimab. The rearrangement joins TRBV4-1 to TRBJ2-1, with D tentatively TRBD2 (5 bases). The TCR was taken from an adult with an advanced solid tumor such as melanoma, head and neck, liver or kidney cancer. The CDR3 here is CASSQDINRGYNEQFF. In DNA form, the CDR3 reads TGCGCCAGCAGCCAAGATATTAACCGGGGCTACAATGAGCAGTTCTTC.